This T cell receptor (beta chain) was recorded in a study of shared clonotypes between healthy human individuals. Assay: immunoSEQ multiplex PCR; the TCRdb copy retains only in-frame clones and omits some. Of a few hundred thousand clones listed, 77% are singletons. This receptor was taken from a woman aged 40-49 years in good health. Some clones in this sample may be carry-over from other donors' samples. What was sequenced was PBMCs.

CDR3 residues: CASRYGTGELFF. The CDR3, as DNA: TGTGCCAGCCGGTATGGAACCGGGGAGCTGTTTTTT. The rearrangement uses TRBV9 and TRBJ2-2; D gene unclear. In germline, CDR1 is SGDLS, CDR2 YYNGEE. The CDR3 covers 12 residues. V was shortened by 7 bases and J by 5 bases, with 9 bases between the two germline ends.